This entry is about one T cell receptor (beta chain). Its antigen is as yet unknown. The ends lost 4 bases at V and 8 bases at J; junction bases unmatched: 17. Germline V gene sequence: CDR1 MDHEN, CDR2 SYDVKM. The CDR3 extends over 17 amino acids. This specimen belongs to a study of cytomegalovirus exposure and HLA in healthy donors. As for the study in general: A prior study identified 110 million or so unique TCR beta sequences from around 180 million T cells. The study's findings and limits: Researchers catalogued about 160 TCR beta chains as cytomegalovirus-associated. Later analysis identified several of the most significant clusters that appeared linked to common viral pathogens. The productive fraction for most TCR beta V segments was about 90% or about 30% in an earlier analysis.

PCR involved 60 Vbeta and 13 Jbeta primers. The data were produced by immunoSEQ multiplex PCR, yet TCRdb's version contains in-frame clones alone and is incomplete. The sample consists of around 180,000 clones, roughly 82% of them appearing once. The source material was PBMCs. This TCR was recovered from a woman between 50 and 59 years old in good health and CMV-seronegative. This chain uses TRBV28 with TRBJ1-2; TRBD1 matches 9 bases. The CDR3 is CASSSSPTGQGVEGYTF. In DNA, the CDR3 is TGTGCCAGCAGTTCCTCTCCGACGGGACAGGGCGTTGAAGGCTACACCTTC.